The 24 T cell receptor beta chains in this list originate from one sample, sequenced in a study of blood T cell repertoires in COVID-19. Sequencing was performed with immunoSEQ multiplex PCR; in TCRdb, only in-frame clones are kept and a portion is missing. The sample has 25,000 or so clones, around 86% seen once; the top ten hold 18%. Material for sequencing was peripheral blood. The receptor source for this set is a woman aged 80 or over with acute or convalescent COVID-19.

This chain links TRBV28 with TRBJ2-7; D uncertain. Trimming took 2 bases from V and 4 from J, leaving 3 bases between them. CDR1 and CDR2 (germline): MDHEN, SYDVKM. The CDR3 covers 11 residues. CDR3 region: CASSLQYEQYF. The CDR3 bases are TGTGCCAGCAGTTTACAGTACGAGCAGTACTTC.

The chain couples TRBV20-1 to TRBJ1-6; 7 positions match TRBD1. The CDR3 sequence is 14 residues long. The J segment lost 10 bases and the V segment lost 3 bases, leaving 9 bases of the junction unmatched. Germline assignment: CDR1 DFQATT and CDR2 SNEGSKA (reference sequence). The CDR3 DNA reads TGCAGTGCTAGTCGGACAGGATACGACTCACCCCTCCACTTT. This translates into CSASRTGYDSPLHF.

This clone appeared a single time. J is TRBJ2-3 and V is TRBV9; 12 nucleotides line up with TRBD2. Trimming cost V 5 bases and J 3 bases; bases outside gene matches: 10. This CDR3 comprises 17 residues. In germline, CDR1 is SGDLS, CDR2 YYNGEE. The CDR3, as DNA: TGTGCCAGCAGTGTGGGGCTAGCGGGAGGGGGGACAGATACGCAGTATTTT. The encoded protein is CASSVGLAGGGTDTQYF.

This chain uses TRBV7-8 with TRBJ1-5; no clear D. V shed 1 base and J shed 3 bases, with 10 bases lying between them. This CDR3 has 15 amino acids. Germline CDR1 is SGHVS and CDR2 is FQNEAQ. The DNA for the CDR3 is TGTGCCAGCAGCTTAGTGACGGGTCTCAATCAGCCCCAGCATTTT. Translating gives CASSLVTGLNQPQHF.

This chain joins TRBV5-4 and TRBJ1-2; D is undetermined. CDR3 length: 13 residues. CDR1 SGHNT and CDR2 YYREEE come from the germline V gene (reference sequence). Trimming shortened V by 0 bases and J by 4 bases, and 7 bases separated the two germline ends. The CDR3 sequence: CASSLDPSYGYTF. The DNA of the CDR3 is TGTGCCAGCAGCTTGGATCCGAGCTATGGCTACACCTTC.

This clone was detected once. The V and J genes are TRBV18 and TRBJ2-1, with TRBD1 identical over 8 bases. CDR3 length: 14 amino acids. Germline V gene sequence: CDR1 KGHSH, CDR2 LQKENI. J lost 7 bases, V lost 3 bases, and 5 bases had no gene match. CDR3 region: CASSPEQGANEQFF. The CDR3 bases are TGTGCCAGCTCACCCGAGCAGGGGGCGAATGAGCAGTTCTTC. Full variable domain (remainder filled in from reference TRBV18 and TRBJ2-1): NAGVMQNPRHLVRRRGQEARLRCSPMKGHSHVYWYRQLPEEGLKFMVYLQKENIIDESGMPKERFSAEFPKEGPSILRIQQVVRGDSAAYFCASSPEQGANEQFFGPGTRLTVL.

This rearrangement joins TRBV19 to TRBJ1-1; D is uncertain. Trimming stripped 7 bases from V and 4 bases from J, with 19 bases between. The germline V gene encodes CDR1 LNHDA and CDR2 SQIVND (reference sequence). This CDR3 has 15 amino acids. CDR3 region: CASTMTIVTPTEAFF. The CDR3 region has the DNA TGTGCCAGTACCATGACTATCGTGACTCCCACTGAAGCTTTCTTT.

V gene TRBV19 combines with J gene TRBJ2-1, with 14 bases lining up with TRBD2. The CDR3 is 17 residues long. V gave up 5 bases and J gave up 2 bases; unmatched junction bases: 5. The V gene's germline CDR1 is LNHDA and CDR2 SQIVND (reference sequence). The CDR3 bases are TGTGCCAGTAGTCCTGGGACTAGCGGGAGAACCTACAATGAGCAGTTCTTC. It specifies CASSPGTSGRTYNEQFF. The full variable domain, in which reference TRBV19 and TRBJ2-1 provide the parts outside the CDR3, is DGGITQSPKYLFRKEGQNVTLSCEQNLNHDAMYWYRQDPGQGLRLIYYSQIVNDFQKGDIAEGYSVSREKKESFPLTVTSAQKNPTAFYLCASSPGTSGRTYNEQFFGPGTRLTVL.

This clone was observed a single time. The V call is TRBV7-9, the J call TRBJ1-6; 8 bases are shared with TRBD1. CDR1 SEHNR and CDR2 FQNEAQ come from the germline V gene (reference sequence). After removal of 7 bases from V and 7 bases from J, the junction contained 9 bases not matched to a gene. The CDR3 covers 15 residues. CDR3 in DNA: TGTGCCAGCATCAGGGGGCCGGGGATAAATTCACCCCTCCACTTT. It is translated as CASIRGPGINSPLHF.

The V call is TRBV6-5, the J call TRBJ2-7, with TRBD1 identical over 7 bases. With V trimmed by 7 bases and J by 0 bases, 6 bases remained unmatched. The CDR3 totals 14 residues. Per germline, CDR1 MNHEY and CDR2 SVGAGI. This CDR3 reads CASTADRSSYEQYF. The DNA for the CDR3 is TGTGCCAGCACTGCGGACAGGAGCTCCTACGAGCAGTACTTC.

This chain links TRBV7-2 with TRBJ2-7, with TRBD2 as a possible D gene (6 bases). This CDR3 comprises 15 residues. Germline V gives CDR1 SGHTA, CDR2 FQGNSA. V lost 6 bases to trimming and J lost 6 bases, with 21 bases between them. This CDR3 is CASRGGGSWASEQYF. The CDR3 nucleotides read TGTGCCAGCAGGGGCGGAGGGAGCTGGGCAAGCGAGCAGTACTTC.

CDR3 sequence (DNA): TGTGCCAGCAGCAAGGGACAGGAAGGCACTGAAGCTTTCTTT. This codes for CASSKGQEGTEAFF. The V call is TRBV5-4, the J call TRBJ1-1; 8 nucleotides line up with TRBD1. Germline CDR1 reads SGHNT; CDR2 reads YYREEE (reference sequence). J lost 4 bases, V lost 4 bases, and 6 bases had no gene match. The CDR3 is 14 amino acids.

The CDR3 loop reads CASSYSSGTSGNEQYF. The CDR3 bases are TGTGCCAGCAGTTACTCATCCGGGACTAGCGGGAATGAGCAGTACTTC. The genes are TRBV6-5 and TRBJ2-7; the match to TRBD2 covers 13 bases. Germline CDR1 and CDR2: MNHEY and SVGAGI. After removal of 0 bases from V and 7 bases from J, the junction contained 6 bases not matched to a gene. This CDR3 has 16 amino acids.

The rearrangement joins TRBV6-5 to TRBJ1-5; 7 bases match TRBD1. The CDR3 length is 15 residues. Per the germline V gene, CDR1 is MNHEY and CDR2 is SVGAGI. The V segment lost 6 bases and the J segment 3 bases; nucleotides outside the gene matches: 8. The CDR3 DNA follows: TGTGCCAGCAGGTCTCCGGGACAGCCCAATCAGCCCCAGCATTTT. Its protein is CASRSPGQPNQPQHF.

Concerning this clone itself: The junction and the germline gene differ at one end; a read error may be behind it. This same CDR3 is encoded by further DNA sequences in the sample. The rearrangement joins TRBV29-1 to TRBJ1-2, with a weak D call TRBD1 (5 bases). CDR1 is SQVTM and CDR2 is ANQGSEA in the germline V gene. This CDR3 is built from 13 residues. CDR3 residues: CRVPHRVGGGYTF. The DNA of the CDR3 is TGCCGCGTCCCGCACCGGGTGGGGGGGGGCTACACCTTC.

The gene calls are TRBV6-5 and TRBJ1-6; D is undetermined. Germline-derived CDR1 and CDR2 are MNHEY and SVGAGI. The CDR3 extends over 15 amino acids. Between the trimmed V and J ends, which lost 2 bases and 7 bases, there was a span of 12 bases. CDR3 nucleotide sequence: TGTGCCAGCAGTTACAGGCAGGCGGGGAATTCACCCCTCCACTTT. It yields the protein CASSYRQAGNSPLHF.

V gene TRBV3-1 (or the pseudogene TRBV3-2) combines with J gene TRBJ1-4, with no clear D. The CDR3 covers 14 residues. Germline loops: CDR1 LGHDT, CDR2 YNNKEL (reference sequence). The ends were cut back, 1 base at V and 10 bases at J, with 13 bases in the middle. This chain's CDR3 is CASSQGGESAKLFF. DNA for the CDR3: TGTGCCAGCAGCCAAGGCGGGGAATCGGCAAAACTGTTTTTT.

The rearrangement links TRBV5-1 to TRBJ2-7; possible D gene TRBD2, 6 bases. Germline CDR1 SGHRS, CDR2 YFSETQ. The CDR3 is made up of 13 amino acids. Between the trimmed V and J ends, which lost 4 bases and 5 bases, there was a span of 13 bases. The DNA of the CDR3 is TGCGCCAGCAGCCCGGGAGAGGGCCACGAGCAGTACTTC. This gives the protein CASSPGEGHEQYF.

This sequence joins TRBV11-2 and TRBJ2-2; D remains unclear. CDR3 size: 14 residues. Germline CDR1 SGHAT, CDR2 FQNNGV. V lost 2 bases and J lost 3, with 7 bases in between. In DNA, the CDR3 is TGTGCCAGCAGCTTAAGTACAGACACCGGGGAGCTGTTTTTT. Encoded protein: CASSLSTDTGELFF. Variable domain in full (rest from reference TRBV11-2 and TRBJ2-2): EAGVAQSPRYKIIEKRQSVAFWCNPISGHATLYWYQQILGQGPKLLIQFQNNGVVDDSQLPKDRFSAERLKGVDSTLKIQPAKLEDSAVYLCASSLSTDTGELFFGEGSRLTVL.

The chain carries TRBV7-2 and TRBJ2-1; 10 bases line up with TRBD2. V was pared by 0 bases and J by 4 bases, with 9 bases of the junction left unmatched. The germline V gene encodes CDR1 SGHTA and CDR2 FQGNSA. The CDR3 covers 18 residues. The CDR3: CASSLAGSSGGPYNEQFF. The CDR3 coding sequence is TGTGCCAGCAGCTTAGCGGGGTCTAGCGGGGGACCGTACAATGAGCAGTTCTTC.

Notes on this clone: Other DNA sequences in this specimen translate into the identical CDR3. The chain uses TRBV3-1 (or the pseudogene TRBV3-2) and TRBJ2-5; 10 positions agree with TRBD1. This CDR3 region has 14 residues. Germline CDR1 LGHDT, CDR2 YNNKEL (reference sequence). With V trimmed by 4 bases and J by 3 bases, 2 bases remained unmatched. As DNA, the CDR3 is TGTGCCAGCAGCCGAGGGACAGGGGAAGAGACCCAGTACTTC. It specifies CASSRGTGEETQYF.

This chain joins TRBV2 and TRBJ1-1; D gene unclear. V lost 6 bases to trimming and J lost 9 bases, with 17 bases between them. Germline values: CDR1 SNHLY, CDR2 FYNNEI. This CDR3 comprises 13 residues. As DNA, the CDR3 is TGTGCCAGCAGGGTCCATGAGGGCCTCAAAGCTTTCTTT. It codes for CASRVHEGLKAFF.

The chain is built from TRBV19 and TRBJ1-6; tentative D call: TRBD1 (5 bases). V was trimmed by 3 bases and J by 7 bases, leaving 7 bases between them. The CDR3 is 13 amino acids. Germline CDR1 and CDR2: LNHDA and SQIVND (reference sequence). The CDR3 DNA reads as TGTGCCAGTAGTATCCGGGGGAATTCACCCCTCCACTTT. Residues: CASSIRGNSPLHF.

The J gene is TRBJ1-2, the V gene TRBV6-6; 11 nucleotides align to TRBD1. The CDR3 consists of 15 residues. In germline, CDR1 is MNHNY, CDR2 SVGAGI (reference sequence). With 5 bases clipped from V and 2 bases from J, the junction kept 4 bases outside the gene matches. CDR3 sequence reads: CASSQRTGGNYGYTF. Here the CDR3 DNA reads TGTGCCAGCAGTCAACGGACAGGGGGCAACTATGGCTACACCTTC.